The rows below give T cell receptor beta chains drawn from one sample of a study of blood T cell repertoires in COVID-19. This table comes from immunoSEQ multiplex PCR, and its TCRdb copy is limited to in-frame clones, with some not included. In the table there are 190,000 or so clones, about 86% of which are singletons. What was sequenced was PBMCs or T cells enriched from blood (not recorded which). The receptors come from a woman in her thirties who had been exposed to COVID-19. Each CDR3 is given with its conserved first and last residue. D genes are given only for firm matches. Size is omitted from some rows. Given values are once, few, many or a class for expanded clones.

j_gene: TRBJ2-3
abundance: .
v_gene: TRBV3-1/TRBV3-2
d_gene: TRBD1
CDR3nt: TGTGCCAGCAGCTTGTGGACAGGCAAGGACACAGATACGCAGTATTTT
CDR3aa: CASSLWTGKDTDTQYF

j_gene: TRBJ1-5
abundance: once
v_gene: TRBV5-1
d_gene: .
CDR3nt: TGCGCCAGCAGCCGCGTATCGTGGGTGGGCTATTCTCTCCGCTATAGCAATCAGCCCCAGCATTTT
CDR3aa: CASSRVSWVGYSLRYSNQPQHF

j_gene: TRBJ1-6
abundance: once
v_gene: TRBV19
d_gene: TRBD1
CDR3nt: TGTGCCAGTCGTCCTCGGACAGGGGGCAATAATTCACCCCTCCACTTT
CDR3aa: CASRPRTGGNNSPLHF

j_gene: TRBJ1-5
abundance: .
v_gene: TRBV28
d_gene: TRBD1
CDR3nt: TGTGCCAGCAGACCCGAGACAGGGTCGGCTCAGCCCCAGCATTTT
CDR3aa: CASRPETGSAQPQHF

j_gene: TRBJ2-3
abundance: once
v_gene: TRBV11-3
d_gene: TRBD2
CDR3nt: TGTGCCAGCAGCCTGGGACTAGTAGCTTCCACAGATACGCAGTATTTT
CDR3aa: CASSLGLVASTDTQYF

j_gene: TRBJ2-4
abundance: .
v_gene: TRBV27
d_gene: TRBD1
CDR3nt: TGTGCCAGCAACCCACTCCCGGGACAGGGGAGGGGGGCCAAAAACATTCAGTACTTC
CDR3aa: CASNPLPGQGRGAKNIQYF

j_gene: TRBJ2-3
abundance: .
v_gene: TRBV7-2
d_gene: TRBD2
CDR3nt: TGTGCCAGCAGGACCCTTCTAGCGGGCAACATAGTGGATACGCAGTATTTT
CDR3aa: CASRTLLAGNIVDTQYF

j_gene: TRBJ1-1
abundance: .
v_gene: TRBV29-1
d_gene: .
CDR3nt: TGCAGCGGGGCGCAGGGGATTGGCACTGAAGCTTTCTTT
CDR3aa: CSGAQGIGTEAFF

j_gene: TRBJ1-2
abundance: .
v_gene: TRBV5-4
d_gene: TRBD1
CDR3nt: TGTGCCAGCAGCTTGGCCGGACAGGGCCACTATGGCTACACCTTC
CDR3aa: CASSLAGQGHYGYTF

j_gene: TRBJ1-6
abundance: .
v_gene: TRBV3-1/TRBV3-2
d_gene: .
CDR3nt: TGTGCCAGCAGCCAAGATCTTCCCGGTAATTCACCCCTCCACTTT
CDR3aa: CASSQDLPGNSPLHF

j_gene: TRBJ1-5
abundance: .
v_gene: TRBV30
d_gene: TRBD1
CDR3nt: TGTGCCTGGAGTGGACAGGGCGACCAGCCCCAGCATTTT
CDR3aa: CAWSGQGDQPQHF

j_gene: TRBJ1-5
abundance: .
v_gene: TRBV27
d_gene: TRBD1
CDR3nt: TGTGCCACCTTACCCAGGGGGCGCGGTCAGCCCCAGCATTTT
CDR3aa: CATLPRGRGQPQHF

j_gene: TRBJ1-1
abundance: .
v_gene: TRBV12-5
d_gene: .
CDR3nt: TGTGCTAGTGGTCTTCGCCTCGGGGAACTTAACACTGAAGCTTTCTTT
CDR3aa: CASGLRLGELNTEAFF

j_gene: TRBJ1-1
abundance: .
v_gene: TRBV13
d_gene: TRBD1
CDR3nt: TGTGCCAGCAGCTTAGAAAGGGGGCGCAGGACTGAAGCTTTCTTT
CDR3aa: CASSLERGRRTEAFF

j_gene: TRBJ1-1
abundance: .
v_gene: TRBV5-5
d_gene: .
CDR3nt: TGTGCCAGCAGCTTAAGATCGGACACTGAAGCTTTCTTT
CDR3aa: CASSLRSDTEAFF

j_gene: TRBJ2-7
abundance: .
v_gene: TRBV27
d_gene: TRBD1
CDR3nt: TGTGCCAGCAGCGTAGGGACAGGGTTGGCGGCCGAGCAGTACTTC
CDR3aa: CASSVGTGLAAEQYF

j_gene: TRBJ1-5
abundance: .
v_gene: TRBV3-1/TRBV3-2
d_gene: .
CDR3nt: TGTGCCAGCAGCGTGGCAGGAAGCAATCAGCCCCAGCATTTT
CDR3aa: CASSVAGSNQPQHF

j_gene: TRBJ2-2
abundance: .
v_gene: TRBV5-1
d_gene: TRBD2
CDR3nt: TGCGCCAGCAGCGCCGGGACTAGTCCCGGGGAGCTGTTTTTT
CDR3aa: CASSAGTSPGELFF

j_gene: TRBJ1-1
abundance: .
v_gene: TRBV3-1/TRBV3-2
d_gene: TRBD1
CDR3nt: TGTGCCAGCAGCCAAAATCCGACAGGGGCGAACACTGAAGCTTTCTTT
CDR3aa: CASSQNPTGANTEAFF

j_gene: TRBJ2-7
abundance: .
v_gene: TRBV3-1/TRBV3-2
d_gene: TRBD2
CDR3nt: TGTGCCAGCAGCCAAACTAGCGGGGGGGCCTACGAGCAGTACTTC
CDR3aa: CASSQTSGGAYEQYF

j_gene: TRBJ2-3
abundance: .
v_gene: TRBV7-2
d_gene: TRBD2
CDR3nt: TGTGCCAGCAGCTACCTAGCGGGGGGGCTAGATACGCAGTATTTT
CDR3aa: CASSYLAGGLDTQYF